The rows below give T cell receptor beta chains drawn from one sample of a study of Ad26.COV2.S vaccination and SARS-CoV-2 variants. The protocol was immunoSEQ multiplex PCR, while the TCRdb copy is restricted to in-frame clones and leaves out a portion. The sample holds approximately 360,000 clones, around 82% seen once. The material was peripheral blood, obtained in a trial of Ad26.COV2.S vaccine versus placebo. These receptors were taken from a person aged 18-65 years who received the Ad26.COV2.S COVID-19 vaccine or a placebo. Both conserved end residues are trimmed from each CDR3. The order of the fields is CDR3 protein, J gene, V gene.

CDR3: ASSIERGEKY
J: TRBJ2-3
V: TRBV19

CDR3: ASSRGQFYEQY
J: TRBJ2-7
V: TRBV18

CDR3: ASSYSRLDEQY
J: TRBJ2-7
V: TRBV6-6

CDR3: ASSSTGNTEAF
J: TRBJ1-1
V: TRBV11-3

CDR3: ASSLPGLTDTQY
J: TRBJ2-3
V: TRBV11-3

CDR3: ASSSRETQY
J: TRBJ2-5
V: TRBV6-6

CDR3: ASRKGLAGATDTQY
J: TRBJ2-3
V: TRBV5-1

CDR3: ASSIREHYEQY
J: TRBJ2-7
V: TRBV19

CDR3: ASSPGTFEETQY
J: TRBJ2-5
V: TRBV7-9

CDR3: ASSPASPTYGYT
J: TRBJ1-2
V: TRBV18

CDR3: ASSAIGQGNYGYT
J: TRBJ1-2
V: TRBV9

CDR3: AWRTGAGYT
J: TRBJ1-2
V: TRBV30

CDR3: ASSAEIWAGADTQY
J: TRBJ2-3
V: TRBV7-2

CDR3: ASRVGTAQY
J: TRBJ2-5
V: TRBV2

CDR3: ASRQGATNEKLF
J: TRBJ1-4
V: TRBV6-6

CDR3: ASSLYRTSAIPGELF
J: TRBJ2-2
V: TRBV7-3

CDR3: AWSVRSKAGELF
J: TRBJ2-2
V: TRBV30

CDR3: ASSQEQFTGELF
J: TRBJ2-2
V: TRBV4-3

CDR3: ASRDRVGQPQH
J: TRBJ1-5
V: TRBV2

CDR3: ASSAGLAGGLGRTQY
J: TRBJ2-5
V: TRBV9

CDR3: ASSTLQGPDTGELF
J: TRBJ2-2
V: TRBV7-7

CDR3: ASSLRGGFYGYT
J: TRBJ1-2
V: TRBV28

CDR3: ASSSTGNQPQH
J: TRBJ1-5
V: TRBV5-1

CDR3: ASSRTDRGLEKLF
J: TRBJ1-4
V: TRBV3-1/TRBV3-2

CDR3: ASSRGGWETQY
J: TRBJ2-5
V: TRBV7-2

CDR3: ASSQDRESPLH
J: TRBJ1-6
V: TRBV3-1/TRBV3-2

CDR3: AWRNSDDSPLH
J: TRBJ1-6
V: TRBV30

CDR3: ASSGLGADEQY
J: TRBJ2-7
V: TRBV18

CDR3: ASGLVRWGKEEKLF
J: TRBJ1-4
V: TRBV12-5

CDR3: ASSLVAANTGELF
J: TRBJ2-2
V: TRBV11-3

CDR3: ASSLRGSGNTIY
J: TRBJ1-3
V: TRBV7-2

CDR3: ASSYGRASSGNTIY
J: TRBJ1-3
V: TRBV6-6

CDR3: SVSPSGGYNEQF
J: TRBJ2-1
V: TRBV29-1

CDR3: ASSQDWRGYNEKLF
J: TRBJ1-4
V: TRBV4-2

CDR3: ASSLIRAPYEQY
J: TRBJ2-7
V: TRBV11-2

CDR3: ASSQRDRLSPAYGYT
J: TRBJ1-2
V: TRBV4-1

CDR3: ASSIRDRGSGNTIY
J: TRBJ1-3
V: TRBV19

CDR3: ASSQGRNTEAF
J: TRBJ1-1
V: TRBV18

CDR3: ASSLTGIKGGYT
J: TRBJ1-2
V: TRBV19

CDR3: ASSGTGGTQY
J: TRBJ2-5
V: TRBV2